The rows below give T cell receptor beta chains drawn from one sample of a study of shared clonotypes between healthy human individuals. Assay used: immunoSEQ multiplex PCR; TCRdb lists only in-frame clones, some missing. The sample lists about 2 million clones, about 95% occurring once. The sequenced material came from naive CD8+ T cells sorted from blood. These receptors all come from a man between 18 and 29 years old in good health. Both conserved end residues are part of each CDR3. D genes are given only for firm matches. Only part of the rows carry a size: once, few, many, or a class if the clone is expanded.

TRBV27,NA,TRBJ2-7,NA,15,TGTGCCAGCAGTTTAGGGGGGGCCTCCACCTACGAGCAGTACTTC,CASSLGGASTYEQYF
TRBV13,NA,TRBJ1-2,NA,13,TGTGCCAGCAGCTCCCCCCCGTACTATGGCTACACCTTC,CASSSPPYYGYTF
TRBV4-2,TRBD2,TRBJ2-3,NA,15,TGTGCCAGCAGCCAAGGAAGCGGGGGGGCAGATACGCAGTATTTT,CASSQGSGGADTQYF
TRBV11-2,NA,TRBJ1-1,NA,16,TGTGCCAGCAGCTTATGGTCCCGGAGCTTGAACACTGAAGCTTTCTTT,CASSLWSRSLNTEAFF
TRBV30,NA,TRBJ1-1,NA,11,TGTGCCTGGTGGGAGAACACTGAAGCTTTCTTT,CAWWENTEAFF
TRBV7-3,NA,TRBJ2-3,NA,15,TGTGCCAGCAGCCTCAGCCCGGGGAACACAGATACGCAGTATTTT,CASSLSPGNTDTQYF
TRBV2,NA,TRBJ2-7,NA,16,TGTGCCAGCAGTGAAGCGATTACGGAGGGGTGGTACGAGCAGTACTTC,CASSEAITEGWYEQYF
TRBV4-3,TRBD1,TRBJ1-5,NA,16,TGCGCCAGCAGCCAAGAGCAGGGGGATAGCAATCAGCCCCAGCATTTT,CASSQEQGDSNQPQHF
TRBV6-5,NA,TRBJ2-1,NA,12,TGTGCCAGCAGTCTGGCGGGCTCTGAGCAGTTCTTC,CASSLAGSEQFF
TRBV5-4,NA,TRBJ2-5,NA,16,TGTGCCAGCAGCTTGGGAGGTAGTCGGCCCCAAGAGACCCAGTACTTC,CASSLGGSRPQETQYF
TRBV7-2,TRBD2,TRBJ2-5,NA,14,TGTGCCAGCAGCGGCGGGGGGGCCATGGAGACCCAGTACTTC,CASSGGGAMETQYF
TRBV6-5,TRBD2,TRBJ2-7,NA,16,TGTGCCAGCAGTTACGGGGGGGATCTGGGACCCTACGAGCAGTACTTC,CASSYGGDLGPYEQYF
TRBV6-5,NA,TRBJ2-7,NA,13,TGTGCCAGCAGTCGACTGGACTTATACGAGCAGTACTTC,CASSRLDLYEQYF
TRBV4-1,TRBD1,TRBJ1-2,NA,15,TGCGCCAGCAGCCCCCGGACAGGGTATAACTATGGCTACACCTTC,CASSPRTGYNYGYTF
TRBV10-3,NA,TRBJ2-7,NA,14,TGTGCCGCGACTAAAGAAGGGGGCTCCTACGAGCAGTACTTC,CAATKEGGSYEQYF
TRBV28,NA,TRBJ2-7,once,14,TGTGCCAGCAGTTCCCGGACCGAACCCTACGAGCAGTACTTC,CASSSRTEPYEQYF
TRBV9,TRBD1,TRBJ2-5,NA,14,TGTGCCAGCAGCGCACGGGACAGCCAAGAGACCCAGTACTTC,CASSARDSQETQYF
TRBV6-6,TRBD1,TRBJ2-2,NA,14,TGTGCCAGCAGTTCCGGAGACAGGGCCGGGGAGCTGTTTTTT,CASSSGDRAGELFF
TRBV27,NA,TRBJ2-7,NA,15,TGTGCCAGCAGTTCTCAGGGGGGGAGCTCCTACGAGCAGTACTTC,CASSSQGGSSYEQYF
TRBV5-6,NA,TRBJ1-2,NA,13,TGTGCCAGCAGCTCGGGACTCAACTATGGCTACACCTTC,CASSSGLNYGYTF
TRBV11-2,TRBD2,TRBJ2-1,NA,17,TGTGCCAGCAGCACCAGACTGGGAGGGACCCACGACAATGAGCAGTTCTTC,CASSTRLGGTHDNEQFF
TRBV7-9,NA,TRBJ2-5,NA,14,TGTGCCAGCAGCTTAGAACTGGGAGTAGAGACCCAGTACTTC,CASSLELGVETQYF
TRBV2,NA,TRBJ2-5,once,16,TGTGCCAGCAGTGAAGCTCGACTAGAGTACCAAGAGACCCAGTACTTC,CASSEARLEYQETQYF
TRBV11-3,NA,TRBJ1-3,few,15,TGTGCCAGCAGCTTCCGACTCGGCTCTGGAAACACCATATATTTT,CASSFRLGSGNTIYF
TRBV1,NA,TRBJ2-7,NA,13,TGCACCAGCCATACCGGCCCAGTCTACGAGCAGTACTTC,CTSHTGPVYEQYF
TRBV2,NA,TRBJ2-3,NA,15,TGTGCCAGCAGTGTGGGAACAGGGTCGGTAGATACGCAGTATTTT,CASSVGTGSVDTQYF
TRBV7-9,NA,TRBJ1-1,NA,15,TGTGCCAGCAGCCCGGGACCGCTATTGAACACTGAAGCTTTCTTT,CASSPGPLLNTEAFF
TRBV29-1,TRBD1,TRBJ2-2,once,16,TGCAGCGTTCGGGACAGGGTCGCGGCGGTCACCGGGGAGCTGTTTTTT,CSVRDRVAAVTGELFF
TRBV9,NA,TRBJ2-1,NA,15,TGTGCCAGCAGAGATACAGGGTCGGGTTATGATGAGCAGTTCTTC,CASRDTGSGYDEQFF
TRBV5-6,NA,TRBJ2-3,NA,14,TGTGCCAGCAGCTGGGGGACTGGAGCAGATACGCAGTATTTT,CASSWGTGADTQYF
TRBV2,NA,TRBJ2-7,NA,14,TGTGCCAGCAGTGAGGCGGGGAGCTCCTACGAGCAGTACTTC,CASSEAGSSYEQYF
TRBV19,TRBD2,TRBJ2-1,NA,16,TGTGCCAGTAGTATCCAAGCGGGAGGGATGTACAATGAGCAGTTCTTC,CASSIQAGGMYNEQFF
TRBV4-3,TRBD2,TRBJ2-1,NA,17,TGCGCCAGCAGCCAAGCGCCTTGGGGGACTAGCGCGAATGAGCAGTTCTTC,CASSQAPWGTSANEQFF
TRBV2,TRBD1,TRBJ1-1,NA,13,TGTGCCAGCAGTGCTGGGACAGACACTGAAGCTTTCTTT,CASSAGTDTEAFF
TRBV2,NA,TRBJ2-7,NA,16,TGTGCCAGCACTAGGGACTCCTATATCAACTCCTACGAGCAGTACTTC,CASTRDSYINSYEQYF
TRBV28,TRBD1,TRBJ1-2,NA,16,TGTGCCAGCAGTTCCCGGACAGGGGGCCCTAACTATGGCTACACCTTC,CASSSRTGGPNYGYTF
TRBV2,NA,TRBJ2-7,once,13,TGTGCCAGCATCAGGGGAATCTCCTACGAGCAGTACTTC,CASIRGISYEQYF
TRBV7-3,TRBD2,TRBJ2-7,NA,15,TGTGCCAGCAGCCCCGCGGGGGATACCGCCTACGAGCAGTACTTC,CASSPAGDTAYEQYF
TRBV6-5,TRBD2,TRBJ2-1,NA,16,TGTGCCAGCAGTTACGGGGCGGGAGAGATCTACAATGAGCAGTTCTTC,CASSYGAGEIYNEQFF
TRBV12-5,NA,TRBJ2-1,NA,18,TGTGCTAGTGGTTTGCCCCCGGGGGCAGGGCAAACCCGAAATGAGCAGTTCTTC,CASGLPPGAGQTRNEQFF
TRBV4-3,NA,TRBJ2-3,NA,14,TGCGCCAGCAGCCTGGACACCTCCACAGATACGCAGTATTTT,CASSLDTSTDTQYF
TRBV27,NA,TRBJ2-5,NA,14,TGTGCCAGCAGTTTAATGGGGACCAAAGAGACCCAGTACTTC,CASSLMGTKETQYF
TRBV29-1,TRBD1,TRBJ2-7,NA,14,TGCAGCGTTAGGGGGACAGGGTACCCCTACGAGCAGTACTTC,CSVRGTGYPYEQYF
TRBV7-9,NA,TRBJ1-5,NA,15,TGTGCCAGCAGCCCACGAGCTGGGCTCAATCAGCCCCAGCATTTT,CASSPRAGLNQPQHF
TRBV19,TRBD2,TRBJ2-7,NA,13,TGTGCCAGTAGTCCAGGGAGGGGATACGAGCAGTACTTC,CASSPGRGYEQYF
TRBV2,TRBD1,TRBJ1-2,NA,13,TGTGCCAGACTCGACAGGGGGGAGTATGGCTACACCTTC,CARLDRGEYGYTF
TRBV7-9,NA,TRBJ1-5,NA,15,TGTGCCAGCAGCTTGGACAGCACTAGCAATCAGCCCCAGCATTTT,CASSLDSTSNQPQHF
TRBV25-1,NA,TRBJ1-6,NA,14,TGTGCCAGCAGTGAGGACAGTCATAATTCACCCCTCCACTTT,CASSEDSHNSPLHF
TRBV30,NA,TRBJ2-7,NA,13,TGTGCCTGGAGTGTAATAGACGGCTACGAGCAGTACTTC,CAWSVIDGYEQYF
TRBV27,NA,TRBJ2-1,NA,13,TGTGCCAGCAGTTTGAGGTTCTACAATGAGCAGTTCTTC,CASSLRFYNEQFF
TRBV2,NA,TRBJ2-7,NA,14,TGTGCCAGCACCCCCCCCGAGCGCCCCTACGAGCAGTACTTC,CASTPPERPYEQYF
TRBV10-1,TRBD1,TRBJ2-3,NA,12,TGCGCCAGCAGTGGACAGGGCCTTACGCAGTATTTT,CASSGQGLTQYF
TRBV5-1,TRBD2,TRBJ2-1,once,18,TGCGCCAGCAGCTTGGTGGGGTCCCTAGCGGGTAACTACAATGAGCAGTTCTTC,CASSLVGSLAGNYNEQFF
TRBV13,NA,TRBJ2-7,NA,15,TGTGCCAGCAGCTTAGGGCAGGCGAGCTCCTACGAGCAGTACTTC,CASSLGQASSYEQYF
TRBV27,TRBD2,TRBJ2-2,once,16,TGTGCCAGCAGTTTAAGGACTAGCGGGAAGATCGGGGAGCTGTTTTTT,CASSLRTSGKIGELFF
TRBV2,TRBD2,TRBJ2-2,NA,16,TGTGCCAGCAGTGAAGCGCCGGGACTAGGCACCGGGGAGCTGTTTTTT,CASSEAPGLGTGELFF
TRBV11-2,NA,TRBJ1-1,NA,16,TGTGCCAGCAGCTTATGGGACGGGGAGGGTAACACTGAAGCTTTCTTT,CASSLWDGEGNTEAFF